Listed here are 32 T cell receptor beta chains from one sample, sequenced in a study of cytomegalovirus exposure and HLA in healthy donors. The study ran its PCR with 60 Vbeta and 13 Jbeta primers. Measured with immunoSEQ multiplex PCR; TCRdb has only the in-frame clones, and not every one. The sample contains 90,000 to 150,000 clones, around four fifths of which appear only once. The sequencing sample was made of PBMCs. The receptors originated from a man aged 35 to 55 in good health and CMV-seronegative.

The chain links TRBV2 to TRBJ1-1; the D is unclear. V was trimmed by 10 bases and J by 1 base, leaving 13 bases between them. There are 13 residues in the CDR3. CDR1 is SNHLY and CDR2 is FYNNEI in the germline V gene. CDR3 DNA: TGTGCCATATACACAGAAAAGAACACTGAAGCTTTCTTT. Protein product: CAIYTEKNTEAFF. The full variable domain, with the rest looked up from reference TRBV2 and TRBJ1-1, is EPEVTQTPSHQVTQMGQEVILRCVPISNHLYFYWYRQILGQKVEFLVSFYNNEISEKSEIFDDQFSVERPDGSNFTLKIRSTKLEDSAMYFCAIYTEKNTEAFFGQGTRLTVV.

The chain uses TRBV7-9 and TRBJ1-2, with D possibly being TRBD1 (5 bases). V was pared by 5 bases and J by 7 bases, with 17 bases between. CDR3 length equals 14 residues. CDR1 and CDR2 from the germline V gene are SEHNR and FQNEAQ (reference sequence). The CDR3 nucleotides are TGTGCCAGCAGCCCGCCGGGCAGGGCGATTGGCTACACCTTC. Its translation is CASSPPGRAIGYTF.

V gene TRBV2 combines with J gene TRBJ1-2; 7 positions agree with TRBD1. This CDR3 spans 13 amino acids. V shed 5 bases, J shed 7 bases, and the junction held 7 bases outside the gene matches. Germline V lookup: CDR1 SNHLY, CDR2 FYNNEI. CDR3 in amino acids: CASSTGVSGGYTF. The CDR3 DNA is TGTGCCAGCAGTACAGGGGTCTCCGGTGGCTACACCTTC.

This CDR3 is CASSLGPTNYGYTF. The CDR3 nucleotides are TGTGCCAGCAGCTTGGGGCCCACTAACTATGGCTACACCTTC. The V gene is TRBV5-5, the J gene TRBJ1-2; no reliable D call. Germline V gene lookup returns CDR1 SGHKS and CDR2 YYEKEE (reference sequence). The CDR3 runs 14 residues. V shed 0 bases and J shed 0 bases, with 6 bases lying between them.

The chain links TRBV27 to TRBJ2-1, with D perhaps TRBD2 (6 bases). From germline, CDR1 is MNHEY and CDR2 SMNVEV (reference sequence). This CDR3 comprises 12 residues. V was cut by 3 bases and J by 9 bases, with 9 bases left in between. CDR3 bases: TGTGCCAGCAGTTTTCGGGGGAGTGAGCAGTTCTTC. Translation gives CASSFRGSEQFF.

This chain links TRBV7-2 with TRBJ2-7; the D is unclear. Trimming took 5 bases from V and 9 from J, leaving 17 bases between them. Germline CDR1 is SGHTA and CDR2 is FQGNSA. The CDR3 consists of 13 residues. The CDR3 DNA is TGTGCCAGCAGCCCAGGCGTCGAAGAGACGCAGTACTTC. Translated: CASSPGVEETQYF. The entire variable domain, with the rest obtained from reference TRBV7-2 and TRBJ2-7, is as follows: GAGVSQSPSNKVTEKGKDVELRCDPISGHTALYWYRQSLGQGLEFLIYFQGNSAPDKSGLPSDRFSAERTGGSVSTLTIQRTQQEDSAVYLCASSPGVEETQYFGPGTRLTVT.

This clone was seen only a few times. The CDR3 region is CASSSETSSWETQYF. The CDR3 nucleotides read TGTGCCAGCAGCTCGGAGACTAGTTCTTGGGAGACCCAGTACTTC. The V gene is TRBV7-2, the J gene TRBJ2-5, with D possibly matching TRBD2 (6 bases). The CDR3 contains 15 residues. V lost 4 bases and J 5 bases, leaving 17 bases between the germline ends. Germline-derived CDR1 and CDR2 are SGHTA and FQGNSA.

This clone was seen only a few times. The rearrangement uses TRBV5-1 and TRBJ1-2; D may be TRBD1 (5 bases). Germline lookup yields CDR1 SGHRS and CDR2 YFSETQ. The CDR3 is 14 amino acids. V lost 1 base to trimming and J lost 4 bases, with 11 bases between them. The CDR3 DNA is TGCGCCAGCAGCTTGTTCGACAGTAGCTATGGCTACACCTTC. Translated: CASSLFDSSYGYTF.

Written as DNA, the CDR3 is TGTGCCAGCAGTGAGGACGGGAAGAACTATGGCTACACCTTC. It translates to CASSEDGKNYGYTF. This rearrangement joins TRBV2 to TRBJ1-2; no firm D call. Trimming removed 3 bases at V and 2 bases at J, with 10 bases between. In germline, CDR1 is SNHLY, CDR2 FYNNEI. CDR3 length: 14 residues. Filled out from reference TRBV2 and TRBJ1-2, the complete variable domain reads EPEVTQTPSHQVTQMGQEVILRCVPISNHLYFYWYRQILGQKVEFLVSFYNNEISEKSEIFDDQFSVERPDGSNFTLKIRSTKLEDSAMYFCASSEDGKNYGYTFGSGTRLTVV.

This sequence joins TRBV5-5 and TRBJ2-2; 13 positions agree with TRBD2. V gave up 3 bases and J gave up 8 bases; unmatched junction bases: 10. This CDR3 has 17 residues. Germline V gene lookup returns CDR1 SGHKS and CDR2 YYEKEE (reference sequence). The CDR3, as DNA: TGTGCCAGCAGCTCCCGGACTAGCGGGGGTGTCCTGGGGGAGCTGTTTTTT. Residues: CASSSRTSGGVLGELFF.

V is TRBV7-2 and J is TRBJ2-7; 12 nucleotides align to TRBD2. This CDR3 is built from 16 residues. V lost 1 base and J lost 0; bases outside the gene matches: 1. Germline CDR1 and CDR2: SGHTA and FQGNSA. The DNA of the CDR3 is TGTGCCAGCAGCTTAGAACTAGCGGGAGGCTCCTACGAGCAGTACTTC. It codes for CASSLELAGGSYEQYF.

The chain employs TRBV29-1 and TRBJ2-5; weak D call: TRBD2 (5 bases). CDR1 and CDR2 from the germline V gene are SQVTM and ANQGSEA. V was trimmed by 3 bases and J by 5 bases, leaving 13 bases between them. The CDR3 has 13 amino acids. The CDR3 DNA reads as TGCAGCGTTGATGAGGGAACGGGGGAGACCCAGTACTTC. Amino acids: CSVDEGTGETQYF. The full variable domain, with the rest looked up from reference TRBV29-1 and TRBJ2-5, is SAVISQKPSRDICQRGTSLTIQCQVDSQVTMMFWYRQQPGQSLTLIATANQGSEATYESGFVIDKFPISRPNLTFSTLTVSNMSPEDSSIYLCSVDEGTGETQYFGPGTRLLVL.

The J gene is TRBJ2-7, the V gene TRBV29-1; 11 nucleotides align to TRBD2. Trimming removed 6 bases from V and 3 bases from J; junction bases left unmatched: 13. From germline, CDR1 is SQVTM and CDR2 ANQGSEA. This CDR3 is 16 amino acids long. The CDR3 protein is CSVQGWETSGNYEQYF. CDR3 nucleotide sequence: TGCAGCGTCCAGGGTTGGGAGACTAGCGGGAACTACGAGCAGTACTTC.

The chain carries TRBV18 and TRBJ2-5; TRBD1 aligns across 8 bases. V shed 6 bases and J 5 bases; nucleotides not matched to a gene: 8. Germline assignment: CDR1 KGHSH and CDR2 LQKENI. The CDR3 is made up of 14 amino acids. In DNA form, the CDR3 reads TGTGCCAGCTCCCTCGGGTGGACAGGGGAGACCCAGTACTTC. This gives the protein CASSLGWTGETQYF.

The V and J genes are TRBV7-2 and TRBJ2-3, with D perhaps matching TRBD2 (6 bases). The V gene's germline CDR1 is SGHTA and CDR2 FQGNSA. V lost 6 bases and J lost 0, with 7 bases in between. The CDR3 runs to 13 residues. In DNA, the CDR3 is TGTGCCAGCAGGGGGGGAAGCACAGATACGCAGTATTTT. The encoded protein is CASRGGSTDTQYF.

The chain uses TRBV7-8 and TRBJ2-1; possible D gene TRBD2, 7 bases. The CDR3 loop spans 18 amino acids. In germline, CDR1 is SGHVS, CDR2 FQNEAQ. V lost 5 bases and J 0 bases, leaving 20 bases between the germline ends. CDR3 sequence: CASSPNRGAPSSYNEQFF. The CDR3 bases are TGTGCCAGCAGCCCAAATCGGGGGGCGCCGAGCTCCTACAATGAGCAGTTCTTC.

This chain uses TRBV30 with TRBJ1-2; TRBD1 is a possible D gene (6 bases). V was trimmed by 0 bases and J by 7 bases, leaving 15 bases between them. Germline V gene sequence: CDR1 GTSNPN, CDR2 SVGIG (reference sequence). CDR3 length: 14 residues. The CDR3 spells CAWSVLTGSFGYTF. CDR3 sequence (DNA): TGTGCCTGGAGTGTTCTAACAGGGAGTTTTGGCTACACCTTC.

J is TRBJ2-7 and V is TRBV5-1; D may be TRBD2 (5 bases). The length of the CDR3 is 14 residues. Trimming removed 0 bases at V and 5 bases at J, with 12 bases between. The germline CDR1 and CDR2 sequences are SGHRS and YFSETQ. CDR3 loop: CASSLGELVNEQYF. The CDR3 region has the DNA TGCGCCAGCAGCTTGGGGGAACTAGTGAACGAGCAGTACTTC.

The table lists this clone with a count of one. The chain employs TRBV6-5 and TRBJ1-1; D possibly corresponds to TRBD1 (6 bases). CDR3 length: 14 amino acids. The V gene lost 2 bases and the J gene lost 5 bases, with 12 bases spanning the gap. Germline lookup yields CDR1 MNHEY and CDR2 SVGAGI. The CDR3 here is CASSYLGGRTEAFF. The CDR3 DNA reads as TGTGCCAGCAGTTACCTTGGGGGCAGGACTGAAGCTTTCTTT.

This clone was picked up a small number of times. V and J are TRBV11-2 and TRBJ1-2; D gene unclear. Trimming took off 0 bases at V and 4 bases at J, with 18 bases between the two ends. The CDR3 length is 17 residues. Germline assignment: CDR1 SGHAT and CDR2 FQNNGV. The DNA for the CDR3 is TGTGCCAGCAGCTTAGACGCAGGATCCGATCCCCGCTATGGCTACACCTTC. Translation gives CASSLDAGSDPRYGYTF.

V usage is TRBV27 and J usage is TRBJ1-5; no firm D call. The CDR3 loop spans 13 amino acids. Trimming shortened V by 4 bases and J by 4 bases, and 8 bases separated the two germline ends. Germline loops: CDR1 MNHEY, CDR2 SMNVEV (reference sequence). This chain's CDR3 is CASSWGGNQPQHF. The CDR3 nucleotides read TGTGCCAGCAGTTGGGGAGGGAATCAGCCCCAGCATTTT.

The V and J genes are TRBV7-9 and TRBJ2-3, with TRBD1 as a possible D gene (5 bases). V was shortened by 2 bases and J by 0 bases, with 9 bases between the two germline ends. CDR1 and CDR2 (germline): SEHNR, FQNEAQ (reference sequence). The CDR3 has 15 residues. This CDR3 reads CASSLRQGSTDTQYF. The CDR3 DNA reads as TGTGCCAGCAGCTTACGGCAGGGAAGCACAGATACGCAGTATTTT.

This sequence joins TRBV6-1 and TRBJ2-7; TRBD1 aligns across 7 bases. Germline values: CDR1 MNHNS, CDR2 SASEGT. The CDR3 totals 12 residues. V shed 6 bases, J shed 13 bases, and the junction held 12 bases outside the gene matches. CDR3 DNA sequence: TGTGCCAGCAGGGCTGGGACAGTCGTAATCTACTTC. Translating gives CASRAGTVVIYF.

DNA for the CDR3: TGTGCCAGCAGGATAGGGGGATCGGACTATGGCTACACCTTC. As protein: CASRIGGSDYGYTF. The V and J genes are TRBV2 and TRBJ1-2; tentatively, D is TRBD1 (6 bases). The CDR3 is 14 residues long. The V and J ends lost 6 bases and 3 bases respectively, with 14 bases between them. Germline CDR1 is SNHLY and CDR2 is FYNNEI.

The genes are TRBV7-9 and TRBJ1-6, with 8 positions matching TRBD1. V was clipped by 4 bases and J by 12 bases; unmatched bases: 5. Germline assignment: CDR1 SEHNR and CDR2 FQNEAQ (reference sequence). The CDR3 consists of 13 residues. CDR3: CASSSGQVGPLHF. The CDR3 DNA follows: TGTGCCAGCAGCTCGGGACAGGTTGGACCCCTCCACTTT.

On this clone: The junction differs from germline at one of its ends, possibly a read error. This chain connects TRBV4-2 to TRBJ2-6, with a weak D call TRBD1 (5 bases). From germline, CDR1 is LGHNA and CDR2 YNFKEQ. The CDR3 sequence is 15 residues long. CDR3 region: CASSQSPPGANGLTF. The DNA for the CDR3 is TGTGCCAGCAGCCAAAGTCCCCCTGGGGCCAACGGCCTGACTTTC.

The rearrangement joins TRBV15 to TRBJ2-3; TRBD2 agrees at 13 bases. Germline CDR1 is LNHNV and CDR2 is YYDKDF (reference sequence). This CDR3 spans 16 amino acids. The V gene end was trimmed by 4 bases and the J gene end by 8 bases; junction bases not matched to a gene: 9. The chain's CDR3 is CATSKGLAGLEGTQYF. The CDR3 DNA reads TGTGCCACCAGCAAGGGACTAGCGGGGTTGGAGGGTACGCAGTATTTT.

The rearrangement links TRBV6-1 to TRBJ1-5; 9 bases line up with TRBD1. V shed 2 bases, J shed 2 bases, and the junction held 7 bases outside the gene matches. The CDR3 runs 17 residues. Germline V CDR1 and CDR2: MNHNS, SASEGT. CDR3: CASSEPLGTGRNQPQHF. In nucleotides, the CDR3 is TGTGCCAGCAGTGAACCACTCGGGACAGGGCGCAATCAGCCCCAGCATTTT.

The chain has TRBV4-3 and TRBJ2-6; TRBD1 might be the D (6 bases). There are 16 residues in the CDR3. V lost 4 bases, J lost 3 bases, and 13 bases lay in between. Looked up from germline, CDR1 is LGHNA and CDR2 is YSLEER. This CDR3 reads CASSRKGVLGANVLTF. DNA for the CDR3: TGCGCCAGCAGCCGGAAGGGGGTGCTTGGGGCCAACGTCCTGACTTTC.

This sequence joins TRBV23-1 and TRBJ1-1; perhaps TRBD1 as D (5 bases). TRBV23-1 qualifies as an ORF whose function is uncertain. Trimming pared 5 bases from V and 6 bases from J, leaving 16 bases between. CDR3 length: 14 residues. CDR3 sequence: CASSATAGEAEAFF. Written as DNA, the CDR3 is TGCGCCAGCAGTGCGACAGCGGGCGAGGCTGAAGCTTTCTTT.

This clone was recorded a few times. V is TRBV11-2 and J is TRBJ1-3; a weak D match, TRBD1 (5 bases). Between the trimmed V and J ends, which lost 0 bases and 8 bases, there was a span of 14 bases. The CDR3 is made up of 15 amino acids. Germline CDR1 and CDR2: SGHAT and FQNNGV. The CDR3 sequence: CASSLDRIPGYTIYF. CDR3 bases: TGTGCCAGCAGCTTAGATCGCATACCAGGGTACACCATATATTTT.

This sequence joins TRBV7-6 and TRBJ2-7, with TRBD2 identical over 7 bases. CDR3 length: 15 amino acids. Germline lookup yields CDR1 SGHVS and CDR2 FNYEAQ. V dropped 4 bases and J dropped 3; count of bases not matched to a gene: 9. The CDR3 here is CASSSGAGRDYEQYF. The CDR3 DNA is TGTGCCAGCAGCTCTGGGGCAGGGAGGGACTACGAGCAGTACTTC.